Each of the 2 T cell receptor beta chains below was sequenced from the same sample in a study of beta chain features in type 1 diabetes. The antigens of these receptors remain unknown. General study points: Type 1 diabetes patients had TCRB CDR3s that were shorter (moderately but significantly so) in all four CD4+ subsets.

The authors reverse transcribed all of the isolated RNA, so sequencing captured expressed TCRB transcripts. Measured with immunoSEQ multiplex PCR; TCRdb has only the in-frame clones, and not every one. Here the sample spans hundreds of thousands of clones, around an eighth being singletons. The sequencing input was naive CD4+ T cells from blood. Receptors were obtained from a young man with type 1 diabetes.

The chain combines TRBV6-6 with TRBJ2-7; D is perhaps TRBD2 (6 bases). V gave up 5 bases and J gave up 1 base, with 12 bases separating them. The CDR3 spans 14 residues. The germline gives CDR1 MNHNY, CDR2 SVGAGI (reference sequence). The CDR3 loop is CASSRGLSSYEQYF. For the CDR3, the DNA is TGTGCCAGCAGTCGGGGACTGTCATCCTACGAGCAGTACTTC.

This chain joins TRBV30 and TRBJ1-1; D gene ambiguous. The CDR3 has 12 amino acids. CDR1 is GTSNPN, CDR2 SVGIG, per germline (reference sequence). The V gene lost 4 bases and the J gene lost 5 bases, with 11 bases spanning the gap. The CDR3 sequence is CAWNPWVTEAFF. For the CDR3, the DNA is TGTGCCTGGAACCCGTGGGTGACTGAAGCTTTCTTT.